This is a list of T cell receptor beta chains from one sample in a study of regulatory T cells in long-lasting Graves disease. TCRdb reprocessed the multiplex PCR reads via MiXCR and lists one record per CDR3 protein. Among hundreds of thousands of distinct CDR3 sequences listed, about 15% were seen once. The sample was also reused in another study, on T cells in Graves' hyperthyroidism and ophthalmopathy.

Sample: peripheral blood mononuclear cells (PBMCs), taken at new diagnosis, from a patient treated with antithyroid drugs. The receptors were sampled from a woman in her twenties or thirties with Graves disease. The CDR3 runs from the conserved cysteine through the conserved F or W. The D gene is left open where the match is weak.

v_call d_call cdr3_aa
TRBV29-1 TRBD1 CSVGFRRTGEQYF
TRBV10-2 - CASSEWLARSYEQYF
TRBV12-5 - CASGLWGTEAFF
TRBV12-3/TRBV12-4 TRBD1 CASRGTGAQGAQHF
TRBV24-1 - CATSQGTHEQFF
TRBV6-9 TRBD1 CASSWTGPEVTQYF
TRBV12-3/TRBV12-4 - CASLGPTQDEQFF
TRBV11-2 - CASSLRMEYEQYF
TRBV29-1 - CSVSLLDRTHWGEQFF
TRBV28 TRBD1 CASSLGGGTGQFF
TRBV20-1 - CSARDLYGGQTIYEQYF
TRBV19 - CASRRAVLARTEAFF
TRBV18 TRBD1 CASSPRDRGLNTEAFF
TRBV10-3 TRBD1 CAISDQGGPRAFF
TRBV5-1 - CASSQPLGHDTQYF
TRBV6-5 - CASSFQGDFTQPQHF
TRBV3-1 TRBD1 CASSQETGTGHSYEQYF
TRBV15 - CATSSSGYEQYF
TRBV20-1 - CSARTGDTQYF
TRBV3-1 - CASSHDNYEQYF
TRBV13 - CASSLGRAGGREQYF
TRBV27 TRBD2 CASINGLVSNEQFF
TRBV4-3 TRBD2 CASSQAKTSGETQYF
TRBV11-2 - CASSPTSFSYNEQFF
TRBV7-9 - CASSPRGSYYNEQFF
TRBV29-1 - CSVQSGQNTEAFF
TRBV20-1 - CSARDQGRVIYGYTF